The 8 T cell receptor beta chains given below trace back to one sample, sequenced in a study of cytomegalovirus exposure and HLA in healthy donors (TCRdb year 2017). Libraries were built with the immunoSEQ multiplex PCR assay. For the multiplex PCR, a mixture combining 60 forward primers for TCR Vbeta segments and 13 reverse primers for TCR Jbeta segments was used. TCRdb stores this immuneACCESS table with in-frame sequences only. Part of the clones is absent; in the studies checked, under half of the shortfall reflects unresolved V genes, and no reason is known for the rest. Within this sample are 150,000 to 200,000 clones, with roughly 77% of them counted one time only. The ten biggest clones cover roughly 4.5% of the sample. Sequencing was done on a sample of PBMCs. These receptors all come from a man aged 18 to 29 in good health and CMV-seropositive.

The J gene is TRBJ2-1, the V gene TRBV29-1; D is unresolved. The CDR3 covers 13 residues. Per germline, CDR1 SQVTM and CDR2 ANQGSEA. V was cut by 7 bases and J by 0 bases, with 10 bases left in between. The CDR3 protein is CSGTVSSYNEQFF. CDR3 coding DNA: TGCAGCGGAACAGTGAGCTCCTACAATGAGCAGTTCTTC.

J is TRBJ1-1 and V is TRBV30; D is unclear. The CDR3 has 13 residues. V lost 3 bases and J 1 base, leaving 9 bases between the germline ends. CDR1 and CDR2 from the germline V gene are GTSNPN and SVGIG (reference sequence). CDR3 in amino acids: CAWRTRENTEAFF. The CDR3 DNA is TGTGCCTGGAGGACCCGGGAGAACACTGAAGCTTTCTTT.

The genes are TRBV27 and TRBJ1-2, with D possibly matching TRBD1 (6 bases). CDR3 length: 16 residues. The V end was cut by 5 bases, the J end by 3 bases, with 19 bases between. Germline V gene data show CDR1 as MNHEY and CDR2 as SMNVEV (reference sequence). CDR3 nucleotides: TGTGCCAGCAGTCCCGGGGGGGCTAGGGGTTACTATGGCTACACCTTC. Protein product: CASSPGGARGYYGYTF.

The rearrangement links TRBV29-1 to TRBJ2-3; D possibly corresponds to TRBD2 (6 bases). Germline CDR1 is SQVTM and CDR2 is ANQGSEA. Trimming took 1 base from V and 0 from J, leaving 14 bases between them. This CDR3 region has 16 residues. CDR3 region: CSVEGGSGHSTDTQYF. Written as DNA, the CDR3 is TGCAGCGTTGAAGGGGGTAGCGGACATAGCACAGATACGCAGTATTTT.

This clone was seen only once. This rearrangement joins TRBV9 to TRBJ2-1; 8 nucleotides align to TRBD2. CDR3 size: 17 residues. Trimming at V came to 3 bases and at J to 5 bases, leaving 13 bases not matched to a gene. The germline V gene encodes CDR1 SGDLS and CDR2 YYNGEE. The CDR3 DNA reads TGTGCCAGCAGCGCAAGTTTAGCGGGGAAGGGGGACAATGAGCAGTTCTTC. It specifies CASSASLAGKGDNEQFF.

A note on this clone: This specimen includes other DNA sequences encoding the same CDR3. V and J are TRBV18 and TRBJ1-1; 7 nucleotides agree with TRBD1. The CDR3 is made up of 13 amino acids. In germline, CDR1 is KGHSH, CDR2 LQKENI. V lost 8 bases to trimming and J lost 5 bases; unmatched junction nucleotides: 8. The CDR3 protein is CASATAGGTEAFF. CDR3 bases: TGTGCCAGCGCAACAGCAGGGGGGACTGAAGCTTTCTTT.

This clone showed up just once. The gene calls are TRBV7-3 and TRBJ1-2, with TRBD1 identical over 9 bases. V lost 5 bases, J lost 8 bases, and 6 bases stayed unmatched. This CDR3 has 13 amino acids. CDR1 SGHTA and CDR2 FQGTGA come from the germline V gene. The CDR3 bases are TGTGCCAGCAGCGCCGGGACAGGGCGCGGCTACACCTTC. Encoded protein: CASSAGTGRGYTF.

The V call is TRBV11-2, the J call TRBJ1-1; D not certain. Trimming removed 3 bases at V and 0 bases at J, with 8 bases between. The CDR3 totals 14 residues. Germline lookup yields CDR1 SGHAT and CDR2 FQNNGV. The chain's CDR3 is CASSFYSVNTEAFF. The CDR3 bases are TGTGCCAGCAGCTTTTATAGTGTGAACACTGAAGCTTTCTTT.